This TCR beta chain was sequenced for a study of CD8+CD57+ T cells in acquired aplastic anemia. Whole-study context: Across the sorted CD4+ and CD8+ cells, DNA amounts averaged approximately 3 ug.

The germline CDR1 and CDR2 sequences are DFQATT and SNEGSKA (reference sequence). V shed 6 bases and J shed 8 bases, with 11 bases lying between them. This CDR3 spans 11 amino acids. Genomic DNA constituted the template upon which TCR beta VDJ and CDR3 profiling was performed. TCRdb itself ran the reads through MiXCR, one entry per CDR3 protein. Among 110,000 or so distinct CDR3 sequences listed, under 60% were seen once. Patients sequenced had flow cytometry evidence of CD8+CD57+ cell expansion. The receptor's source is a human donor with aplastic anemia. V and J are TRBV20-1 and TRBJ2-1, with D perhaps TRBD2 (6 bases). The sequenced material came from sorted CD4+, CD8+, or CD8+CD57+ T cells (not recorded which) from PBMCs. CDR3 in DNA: TGCAGTGCCAGACTAGTCGATGAGCAGTTCTTC. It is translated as CSARLVDEQFF.